This T cell receptor (beta chain) was captured by sequencing in a study of blood T cells in healthy people across ages. Germline V gene lookup returns CDR1 SGHAT and CDR2 FQNNGV. The CDR3 length is 17 residues. This clonotype was counted between two and nine times. A much larger clone differs by one base, so this may be a read error. There were healthy Caucasian individuals from Russia, aged roughly 6 to 95, serving as donors. Investigators took approximately 9.4 milliliters of peripheral blood from every donor. PBMCs were isolated at a quantity of at least 6 million per sample. Each sample yielded at least 6 micrograms of PBMC total RNA. Combining a sample-barcoded 5' primer with a J-beta primer mix, a second PCR ran for roughly 7 to 12 cycles. TCRdb recomputed calls from the 5' RACE reads with MiXCR, one row per CDR3 protein. Of 350,000 to 450,000 distinct CDR3 sequences in the sample, approximately 51% were seen once.

Material: blood. The chain recombines TRBV11-2 with TRBJ2-1; the D call may be TRBD1 or TRBD2 (5 bases each). With the DNA end fitting TRBJ2-7 better, the J assignment may be wrong. This receptor was identified in a man between 60 and 75 years old in good health. CDR3 residues: CASSSRRDPLTYNEQYF. CDR3 sequence (DNA): TGTGCCAGCAGCTCCCGTAGGGACCCTTTAACCTACAATGAGCAGTACTTC.